This T cell receptor (beta chain) originates from a study of OX40 agonist ivuxolimab in advanced cancers. General study points: Doses of 0.1 to 3.0 mg/kg were accompanied by clonal expansion of CD4+ and CD8+ blood T cells by week 6. Expanded clones belonging to CD8+ T cells outnumbered, on average, those of CD4+. Those patients achieving a partial response at 0.1-3.0 mg/kg showed among the lowest clonal expansion.

Concerning this clone: Its antigen is not identified.

This CDR3 comprises 16 residues. From germline, CDR1 is MNHEY and CDR2 SMNVEV (reference sequence). V dropped 2 bases and J dropped 4; count of bases not matched to a gene: 4. Profiled with immunoSEQ multiplex PCR; TCRdb holds only in-frame clones, not every one. The sample yields approximately 23,000 clones, 65% to 85% seen once. Sequenced here: CD4+ or CD8+ T cells sorted from blood, sampled in a trial of the OX40 agonist ivuxolimab. This receptor was taken from an adult with an advanced solid tumor such as melanoma, head and neck, liver or kidney cancer. The rearrangement uses TRBV27 and TRBJ2-1; 11 nucleotides agree with TRBD2. CDR3 nucleotide sequence: TGTGCCAGCAGTTTAGAGGTAGCGGGGGGGTACAATGAGCAGTTCTTC. It is translated as CASSLEVAGGYNEQFF.